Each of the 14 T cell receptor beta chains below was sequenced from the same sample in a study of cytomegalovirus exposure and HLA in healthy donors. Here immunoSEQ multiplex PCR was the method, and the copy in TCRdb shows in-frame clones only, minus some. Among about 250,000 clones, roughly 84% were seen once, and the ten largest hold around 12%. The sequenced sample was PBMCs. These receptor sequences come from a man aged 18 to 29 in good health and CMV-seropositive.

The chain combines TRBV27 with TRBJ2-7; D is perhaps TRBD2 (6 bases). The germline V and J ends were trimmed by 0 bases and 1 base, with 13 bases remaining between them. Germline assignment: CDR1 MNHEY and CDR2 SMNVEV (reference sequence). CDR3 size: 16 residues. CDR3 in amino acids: CASSLSRGKLSYEQYF. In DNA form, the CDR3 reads TGTGCCAGCAGTTTATCACGCGGGAAACTTTCCTACGAGCAGTACTTC.

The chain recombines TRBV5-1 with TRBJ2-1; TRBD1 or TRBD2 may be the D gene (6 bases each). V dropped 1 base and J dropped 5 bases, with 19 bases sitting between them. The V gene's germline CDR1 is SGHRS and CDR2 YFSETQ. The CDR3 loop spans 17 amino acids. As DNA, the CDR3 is TGCGCCAGCAGCTTGTGGGGGCTTCCGGGGGCCAACAATGAGCAGTTCTTC. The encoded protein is CASSLWGLPGANNEQFF.

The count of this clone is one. The CDR3 DNA reads as TGTGCCAGCAGTTCAAGACCCACCGGGGAGCTGTTTTTT. It is translated as CASSSRPTGELFF. The chain couples TRBV2 to TRBJ2-2; no reliable D call. The V and J ends lost 5 bases and 4 bases respectively, with 8 bases between them. This CDR3 contains 13 residues. Germline lookup yields CDR1 SNHLY and CDR2 FYNNEI.

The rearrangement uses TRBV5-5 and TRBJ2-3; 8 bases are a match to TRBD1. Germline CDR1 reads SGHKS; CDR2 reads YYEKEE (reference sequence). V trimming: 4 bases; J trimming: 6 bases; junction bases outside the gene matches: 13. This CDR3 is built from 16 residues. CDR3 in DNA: TGTGCCAGCAGCATAACCGTGGCAGGGGGCAGGGATACGCAGTATTTT. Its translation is CASSITVAGGRDTQYF.

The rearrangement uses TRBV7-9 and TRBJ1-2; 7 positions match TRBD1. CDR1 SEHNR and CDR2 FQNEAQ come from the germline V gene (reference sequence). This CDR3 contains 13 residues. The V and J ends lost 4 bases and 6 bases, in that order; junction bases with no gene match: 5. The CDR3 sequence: CASSYSGGDGYTF. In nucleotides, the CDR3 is TGTGCCAGCAGCTACTCAGGGGGTGATGGCTACACCTTC.

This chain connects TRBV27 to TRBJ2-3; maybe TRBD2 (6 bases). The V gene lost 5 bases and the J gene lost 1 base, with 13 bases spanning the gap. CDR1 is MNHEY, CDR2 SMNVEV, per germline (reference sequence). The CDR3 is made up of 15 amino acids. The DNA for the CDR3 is TGTGCCAGCAGTACGCGGGACTCGGGCACAGATACGCAGTATTTT. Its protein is CASSTRDSGTDTQYF.

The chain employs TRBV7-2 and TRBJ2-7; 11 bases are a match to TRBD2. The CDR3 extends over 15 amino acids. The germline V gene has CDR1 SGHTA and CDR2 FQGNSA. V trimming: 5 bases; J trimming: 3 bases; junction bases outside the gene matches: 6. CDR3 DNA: TGTGCCAGCAGCCCGCCTAGCGGGAGGTTCTACGAGCAGTACTTC. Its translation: CASSPPSGRFYEQYF.

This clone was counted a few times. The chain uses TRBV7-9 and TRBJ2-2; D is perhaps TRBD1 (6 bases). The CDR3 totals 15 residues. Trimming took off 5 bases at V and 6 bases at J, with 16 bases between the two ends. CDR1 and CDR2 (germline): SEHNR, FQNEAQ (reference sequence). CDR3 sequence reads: CASSTPIEGAGELFF. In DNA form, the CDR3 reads TGTGCCAGCAGCACCCCAATTGAGGGGGCCGGGGAGCTGTTTTTT.

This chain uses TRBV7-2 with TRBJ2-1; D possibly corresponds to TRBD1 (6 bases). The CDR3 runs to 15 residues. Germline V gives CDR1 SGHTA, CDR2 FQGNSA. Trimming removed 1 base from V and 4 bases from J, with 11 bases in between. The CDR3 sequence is CASSLDGGPYNEQFF. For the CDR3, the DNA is TGTGCCAGCAGCTTAGATGGGGGCCCTTACAATGAGCAGTTCTTC.

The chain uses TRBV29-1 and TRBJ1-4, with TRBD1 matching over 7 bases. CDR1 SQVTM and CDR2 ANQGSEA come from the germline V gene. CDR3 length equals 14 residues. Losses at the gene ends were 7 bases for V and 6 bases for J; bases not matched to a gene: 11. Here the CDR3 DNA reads TGCAGCGCCCCTGACAGGGCAGAGTATGAAAAACTGTTTTTT. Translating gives CSAPDRAEYEKLFF.

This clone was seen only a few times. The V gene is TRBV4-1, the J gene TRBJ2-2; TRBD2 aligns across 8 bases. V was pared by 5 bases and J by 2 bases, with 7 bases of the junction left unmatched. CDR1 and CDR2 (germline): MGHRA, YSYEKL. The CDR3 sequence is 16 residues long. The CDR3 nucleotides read TGCGCCAGCAGCTACGGGGGGGACGAAAACACCGGGGAGCTGTTTTTT. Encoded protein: CASSYGGDENTGELFF.

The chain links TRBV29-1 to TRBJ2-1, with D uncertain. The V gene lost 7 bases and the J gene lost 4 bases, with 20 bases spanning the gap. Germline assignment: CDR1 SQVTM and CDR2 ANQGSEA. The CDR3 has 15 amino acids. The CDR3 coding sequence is TGCAGCGCCAAAGTGGGTTCAGATTATTACAATGAGCAGTTCTTC. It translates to CSAKVGSDYYNEQFF.

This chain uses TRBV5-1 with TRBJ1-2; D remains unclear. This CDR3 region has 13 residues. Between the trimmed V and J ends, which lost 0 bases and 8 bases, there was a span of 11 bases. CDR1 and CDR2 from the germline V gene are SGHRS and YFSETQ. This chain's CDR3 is CASSLGKGWGYTF. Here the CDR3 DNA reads TGCGCCAGCAGCTTGGGAAAGGGTTGGGGCTACACCTTC.

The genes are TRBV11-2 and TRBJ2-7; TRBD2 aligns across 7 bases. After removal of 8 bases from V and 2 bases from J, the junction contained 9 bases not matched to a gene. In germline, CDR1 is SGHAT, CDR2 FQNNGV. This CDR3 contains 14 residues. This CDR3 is CASVFGLGTYEQYF. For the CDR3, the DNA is TGTGCCAGCGTATTCGGACTAGGAACCTACGAGCAGTACTTC. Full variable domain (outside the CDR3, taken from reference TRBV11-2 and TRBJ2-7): EAGVAQSPRYKIIEKRQSVAFWCNPISGHATLYWYQQILGQGPKLLIQFQNNGVVDDSQLPKDRFSAERLKGVDSTLKIQPAKLEDSAVYLCASVFGLGTYEQYFGPGTRLTVT.